This section outlines one T cell receptor beta chain sequence together with its context. Germline values: CDR1 MDHEN, CDR2 SYDVKM. The V gene lost 11 bases and the J gene lost 0 bases, with 8 bases spanning the gap. This CDR3 contains 13 residues. These data belong to a study of control samples from healthy donors and cancer patients. Measured with immunoSEQ multiplex PCR; TCRdb has only the in-frame clones, and not every one. The sample lists approximately 44,000 clones, 60% to 80% occurring once. The J gene is TRBJ1-6, the V gene TRBV28, with D hard to call. This TCR came from a male donor with melanoma. Sample: formalin-fixed, paraffin-embedded tissue. CDR3 in DNA: TGTGCCGGCCGGGCCTCCTATAATTCACCCCTCCACTTT. It translates to CAGRASYNSPLHF.